This is a list of T cell receptor beta chains from one sample in a study of T cell responses to AZD1222 COVID-19 vaccine. Data came from immunoSEQ multiplex PCR; TCRdb stores just in-frame clones and leaves some out. The profile covers 200,000 to 250,000 clones, with roughly 94% appearing a single time and approximately 1.5% taken by the ten largest. The specimen was peripheral blood, collected 28 days after the second dose of the MenACWY control vaccine. These receptors were obtained from an adult who received the MenACWY meningococcal vaccine as a control. The CDR3 runs from the conserved cysteine through the conserved F or W. Fields, in order: V gene, clone size, CDR3 protein. Clone size is given for some rows only: seen once, a few or many times, or a class if the clone is expanded.

>TRBV5-1|once
CASSLGGDGYTF
>TRBV5-1|few
CASSLDGRATEAFF
>TRBV9|.
CACLWGRNQPQHF
>TRBV5-1|.
CASSLDVPYNEQFF
>TRBV25-1|.
CASSWGLAGGGDEQFF
>TRBV25-1|.
CASNKLSTDTQYF
>TRBV30|.
CARRIKGEQYF
>TRBV5-1|.
CASSSPEASGDIQYF
>TRBV18|once
CASSPRQGSQPQHF
>TRBV4-3|.
CASSQARQGGYGYTF
>TRBV29-1|.
CSVEGGNEQYF
>TRBV5-1|.
CASSFGNQGARETQYF
>TRBV4-1|.
CASSQEGQTTGELFF
>TRBV5-4|.
CASSGGFEQFF
>TRBV6-2/TRBV6-3|.
CASSYEGTKFHEQYF
>TRBV4-3|.
CASSQDSALGTGELFF
>TRBV5-1|.
CASSLVRTDTQYF
>TRBV10-3|.
CAISESQLIMNTEAFF
>TRBV11-2|.
CASSLTLAGGYHSYYEQYF
>TRBV5-1|.
CASSLGTSLRETQYF
>TRBV5-1|.
CASSLAGGRSYEQYF
>TRBV29-1|.
CSVTGPLNTEAFF
>TRBV19|.
CASSIGGVNTGELFF
>TRBV4-1|.
CASSPSWVGDEKLFF
>TRBV3-1/TRBV3-2|.
CASSQDRAGYEQYF
>TRBV6-5|.
CASRTTGGSNQPQHF
>TRBV11-2|.
CASSSSEAAEQYF
>TRBV7-6|.
CASSWLAGDQETQYF
>TRBV7-8|.
CASSARLGGRDTEAFF
>TRBV19|once
CASSTLERVYTGELFF
>TRBV12-3/TRBV12-4|.
CASSLSGSDTQYF
>TRBV29-1|.
CSVRPGTGREKLFF
>TRBV7-6|.
CASSLDPGVGNTIYF
>TRBV28|.
CASLTGQETQYF
>TRBV7-9|.
CASSHTGTVNSYEQYF
>TRBV2|.
CASSLDRNTIYF
>TRBV27|.
CASSLGPPIYNEQFF
>TRBV6-5|.
CASSRTGGGQPQHF
>TRBV5-6|.
CASSPTRGRGNEKLFF
>TRBV9|.
CASSRTTGYEQYF
>TRBV5-4|.
CASSPAGGAINEQFF
>TRBV28|.
CATNPRGNQPQHF
>TRBV19|.
CASMPGPWKAGANVLTF
>TRBV18|once
CASSTGYYGYTF
>TRBV6-1|.
CASSETPFAFF
>TRBV5-1|.
CASSWTENTDTQYF
>TRBV28|.
CASSTGTGLYEQYF
>TRBV7-9|.
CASSLATTNEKLFF
>TRBV29-1|.
CSAGRQKNTEAFF
>TRBV28|.
CASSFPIAGWEGTDTQYF